The sequence of this T cell receptor (beta chain) was determined in a study of CD8 T cells in Susac syndrome. Reverse transcription of about 0.45 to 1 ug RNA was performed with random hexamers. Coverage of TCR beta CDR3 amplification by immunoSEQ multiplex PCR extended to 54 Vbeta and 13 Jbeta. Each CDR3 protein is one row after TCRdb ran MiXCR on the immunoSEQ multiplex PCR reads. The table includes about 300,000 distinct CDR3 sequences, about 85% detected once. The CDR3 spans 14 residues. Per germline, CDR1 SNHLY and CDR2 FYNNEI. With 2 bases removed from V and 4 bases from J, the gap between germline ends came to 11 bases. The multiple sclerosis control group comprised treatment-naive patients with stable or active relapsing-remitting disease.

The clonotype originates from a human donor with multiple sclerosis. The material sequenced was CD8+ T cells from PBMCs. The gene calls are TRBV2 and TRBJ1-1; D is unresolved. DNA for the CDR3: TGTGCCAGCAGTGAAATAGGCGAGGGCACTGAAGCTTTCTTT. This encodes CASSEIGEGTEAFF.